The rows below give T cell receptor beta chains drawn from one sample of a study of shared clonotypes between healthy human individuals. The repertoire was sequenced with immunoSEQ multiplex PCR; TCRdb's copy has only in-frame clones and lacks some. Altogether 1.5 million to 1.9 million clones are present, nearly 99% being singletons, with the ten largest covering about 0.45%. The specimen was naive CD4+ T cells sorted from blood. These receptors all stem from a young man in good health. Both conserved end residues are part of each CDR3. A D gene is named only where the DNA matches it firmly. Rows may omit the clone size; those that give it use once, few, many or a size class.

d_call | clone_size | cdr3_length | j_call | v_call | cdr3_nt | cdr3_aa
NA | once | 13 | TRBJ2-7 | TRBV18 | TGTGCCAGCTCACCCCGACAGACCTACGAGCAGTACTTC | CASSPRQTYEQYF
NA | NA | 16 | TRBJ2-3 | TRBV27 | TGTGCCAGCAGACGAAGTGGGGGGTATAGCACAGATACGCAGTATTTT | CASRRSGGYSTDTQYF
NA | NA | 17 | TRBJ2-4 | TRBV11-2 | TGTGCCAGCAGCTTAAGGACGACAGGTTTTTACAAAAACATTCAGTACTTC | CASSLRTTGFYKNIQYF
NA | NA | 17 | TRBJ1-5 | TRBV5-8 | TGTGCCAGCAGCCATAGAAGACAGGCCCTTGGCAATCAGCCCCAGCATTTT | CASSHRRQALGNQPQHF
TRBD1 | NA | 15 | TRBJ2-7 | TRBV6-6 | TGTGCCAGCAGTACGACGGGACAGGGACCCTACGAGCAGTACTTC | CASSTTGQGPYEQYF
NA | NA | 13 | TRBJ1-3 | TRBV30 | TGTGTTGCGGGGCACGACTCTGGAAACACCATATATTTT | CVAGHDSGNTIYF
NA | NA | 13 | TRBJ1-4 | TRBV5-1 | TGCGCCAGCAGCTTGGGTCTGGTTGGAGGACTGTTTTTT | CASSLGLVGGLFF
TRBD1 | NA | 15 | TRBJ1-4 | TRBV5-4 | TGTGCCAGCAGCGGGCCGGGACAGGGCTTCGAAAAACTGTTTTTT | CASSGPGQGFEKLFF
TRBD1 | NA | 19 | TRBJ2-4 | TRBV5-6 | TGTGCCAGCAGCGTTTCCGGGACAGGCTCTCTTGAGGCCAAAAACATTCAGTACTTC | CASSVSGTGSLEAKNIQYF
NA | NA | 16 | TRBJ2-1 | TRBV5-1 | TGCGCCAGCAGCCCACCCAGACTAGACTCCTACAATGAGCAGTTCTTC | CASSPPRLDSYNEQFF